This TCR beta chain emerged from a study of blood T cells in healthy people across ages. Combining a sample-barcoded 5' primer with a J-beta primer mix, a second PCR ran for roughly 7 to 12 cycles. TCRdb used MiXCR to reprocess the 5' RACE reads, holding one entry per CDR3 protein. The sample lists 1,300,000 or so distinct CDR3 sequences; approximately 59% were seen once. This clonotype was detected a few times. Antigen: not known. The study recruited healthy Caucasian donors from Russia who were aged roughly 6 to 100. Ten milliliters of peripheral blood were drawn from each donor. The CDR3 runs to 17 residues. The V end lost 3 bases, the J end lost 0 bases, and 12 bases lay between the germline ends. CDR1 is SGHAT, CDR2 FQNNGV, per germline. Findings and caveats of the study: In long-lived donors, naive CD4+ cell counts and diversity exceeded those of aged donors.

Sequencing was performed on blood. The rearrangement joins TRBV11-2 to TRBJ2-6; TRBD2 might be the D (6 bases). The clonotype originates from a man aged 18 to 30 in good health. Here the CDR3 reads CASSLGGWRSGANVLTF. DNA of the CDR3: TGTGCCAGCAGCTTGGGAGGCTGGCGCTCTGGGGCCAACGTCCTGACTTTC. The variable domain in full, completed from reference TRBV11-2 and TRBJ2-6, reads EAGVAQSPRYKIIEKRQSVAFWCNPISGHATLYWYQQILGQGPKLLIQFQNNGVVDDSQLPKDRFSAERLKGVDSTLKIQPAKLEDSAVYLCASSLGGWRSGANVLTFGAGSRLTVL.